A selection of T cell receptor beta chains follows, all from one sample in a study of control samples from healthy donors and cancer patients. Produced via immunoSEQ multiplex PCR; TCRdb's table is partial and in-frame only. The table records about 90,000 clones, approximately 95% of them present only once. Material for sequencing was blood. The receptors shown here come from a woman under 40 in good health. Each CDR3 is given with its conserved first and last residue. A D gene is named only where the DNA matches it firmly. Clone size, where shown, is once, few, many, or a class for clones that have expanded.

abundance: NA
d_gene: NA
j_gene: TRBJ1-2
v_gene: TRBV2
CDR3nt: TGTGCCAGCAGTGAAAGGGGTGATAACTATGGCTACACCTTC
CDR3aa: CASSERGDNYGYTF

abundance: NA
d_gene: TRBD1
j_gene: TRBJ1-3
v_gene: TRBV19
CDR3nt: TGTGCCAGTACCAAACCGGGACAGGGGTATGGAAACACCATATATTTT
CDR3aa: CASTKPGQGYGNTIYF

abundance: NA
d_gene: NA
j_gene: TRBJ2-3
v_gene: TRBV19
CDR3nt: TGTGCCACCTCAGAAGCAGATACGCAGTATTTT
CDR3aa: CATSEADTQYF

abundance: NA
d_gene: NA
j_gene: TRBJ1-4
v_gene: TRBV5-5
CDR3nt: TGTGCCAGCAGCTTAGTGGGTCAGCTGAATGAAAAACTGTTTTTT
CDR3aa: CASSLVGQLNEKLFF

abundance: NA
d_gene: TRBD1
j_gene: TRBJ1-3
v_gene: TRBV7-8
CDR3nt: TGTGCCAGCAGCTCTTTTACAGGGGCTGGAAACACCATATATTTT
CDR3aa: CASSSFTGAGNTIYF

abundance: NA
d_gene: TRBD1
j_gene: TRBJ2-7
v_gene: TRBV19
CDR3nt: TGTGCCAGTAGCTTCGGGACAGGGCGCTACGAGCAGTACTTC
CDR3aa: CASSFGTGRYEQYF

abundance: once
d_gene: NA
j_gene: TRBJ2-5
v_gene: TRBV29-1
CDR3nt: TGCAGCATGAGATTTGGGGCAGGGGCTGAGACCCAGTACTTC
CDR3aa: CSMRFGAGAETQYF

abundance: NA
d_gene: NA
j_gene: TRBJ2-1
v_gene: TRBV5-4
CDR3nt: TGTGCCAGCAGCCCGGGCGGGGTGAGGCCCAATGAGCAGTTCTTC
CDR3aa: CASSPGGVRPNEQFF

abundance: NA
d_gene: NA
j_gene: TRBJ1-6
v_gene: TRBV4-1
CDR3nt: TGCGCCAGCAGCCAAGTGATCTATTCACCCCTCCACTTT
CDR3aa: CASSQVIYSPLHF

abundance: NA
d_gene: NA
j_gene: TRBJ2-1
v_gene: TRBV18
CDR3nt: TGTGCCAGCTCACCCCACATGCAGGCTGACAATGAGCAGTTCTTC
CDR3aa: CASSPHMQADNEQFF

abundance: NA
d_gene: NA
j_gene: TRBJ2-6
v_gene: TRBV3-1/TRBV3-2
CDR3nt: TGTGCCAGCAGCCAAGCGCAGGGGTCTGGGGCCAACGTCCTGACTTTC
CDR3aa: CASSQAQGSGANVLTF

abundance: NA
d_gene: NA
j_gene: TRBJ1-5
v_gene: TRBV21-1
CDR3nt: TGTGCCAGCAGCCCCCGTCTTGGGAACAGGCAGCCCCAGCATTTT
CDR3aa: CASSPRLGNRQPQHF

abundance: NA
d_gene: TRBD2
j_gene: TRBJ2-1
v_gene: TRBV6-1
CDR3nt: TGTGCCAGCAGTGAAAGGGTAGCGGGAAATAATGAGCAGTTCTTC
CDR3aa: CASSERVAGNNEQFF